Described below is a single T cell receptor beta chain sequence and its context. The CDR3 has 14 amino acids. Germline V gene data show CDR1 as LGHNT and CDR2 as FRNRAP. Trimming took 5 bases from V and 0 from J, leaving 10 bases between them. Here immunoSEQ multiplex PCR was the method, and the copy in TCRdb shows in-frame clones only, minus some. The sample contains about 73,000 clones, roughly 86% of which appear only once. These data belong to a study of control samples from healthy donors and cancer patients. The material sequenced was PBMCs. The sequence was collected from a man in his sixties with lung cancer. The chain recombines TRBV12-5 with TRBJ1-1, with D tentatively TRBD1 (5 bases). CDR3 amino acids: CASGHDSMNTEAFF. The DNA of the CDR3 is TGTGCTAGTGGTCATGACAGTATGAACACTGAAGCTTTCTTT.